Listed here are 30 T cell receptor beta chains from one sample, sequenced in a study of blood T cell repertoires in COVID-19. The assay was immunoSEQ multiplex PCR, and TCRdb's table has in-frame clones only and misses some. The sample gives approximately 150,000 clones, approximately 83% of which show up once; 3% to 4% is in the top ten. Sequencing was performed on peripheral blood. The receptor source for this set is a man between 65 and 85 years old with acute or convalescent COVID-19.

The chain joins TRBV3-1 (or the pseudogene TRBV3-2) to TRBJ2-7; TRBD2 agrees at 13 bases. This CDR3 contains 15 residues. The ends lost 4 bases at V and 9 bases at J; junction bases unmatched: 9. The germline CDR1 and CDR2 sequences are LGHDT and YNNKEL (reference sequence). Here the CDR3 DNA reads TGTGCCAGCAGCCTCCTCGGACTAGCGGGAGAACGGCAGTACTTC. Amino acids: CASSLLGLAGERQYF.

This chain connects TRBV24-1 to TRBJ2-1; 7 positions match TRBD1. Germline CDR1 reads KGHDR; CDR2 reads SFDVKD. The V and J ends lost 2 bases and 4 bases, in that order; junction bases with no gene match: 4. The CDR3 spans 15 residues. CDR3 sequence reads: CATSDSGQIYNEQFF. CDR3 sequence (DNA): TGTGCCACCAGTGATTCGGGACAGATTTACAATGAGCAGTTCTTC.

The rearrangement uses TRBV7-2 and TRBJ2-5; a possible D gene is TRBD2 (6 bases). Trimming removed 1 base at V and 1 base at J, with 7 bases between. Germline lookup yields CDR1 SGHTA and CDR2 FQGNSA. The CDR3 is 14 residues long. CDR3 nucleotide sequence: TGTGCCAGCAGCTTAGAGCGGGCCCAAGAGACCCAGTACTTC. It specifies CASSLERAQETQYF.

The table lists this clone with a few counts. This chain links TRBV4-3 with TRBJ2-5; 8 positions agree with TRBD1. This CDR3 is 17 amino acids long. Losses at the gene ends were 0 bases for V and 5 bases for J; bases not matched to a gene: 11. Germline lookup yields CDR1 LGHNA and CDR2 YSLEER. CDR3 sequence (DNA): TGCGCCAGCAGCCAAGATCGTGTCAGGGGGCCGGGGGAGACCCAGTACTTC. Residues: CASSQDRVRGPGETQYF.

This clone turned up a few times. The chain is built from TRBV18 and TRBJ2-7; 7 nucleotides align to TRBD2. Germline-derived CDR1 and CDR2 are KGHSH and LQKENI. The CDR3 sequence is 17 residues long. The V segment lost 2 bases and the J segment 2 bases; nucleotides outside the gene matches: 12. The CDR3 sequence is CASSPGRGGSSAYEQYF. The CDR3 region has the DNA TGTGCCAGCTCACCAGGGCGTGGCGGGAGTAGCGCCTACGAGCAGTACTTC.

The CDR3 sequence is CASSLRGPNEKLFF. The DNA of the CDR3 is TGTGCCAGCAGTCTCAGGGGTCCCAATGAAAAACTGTTTTTT. The chain combines TRBV6-5 with TRBJ1-4, with a tentative D call TRBD1 (6 bases). This CDR3 contains 14 residues. Germline CDR1 is MNHEY and CDR2 is SVGAGI. V was pared by 5 bases and J by 5 bases, with 12 bases between.

This chain joins TRBV18 and TRBJ1-5, with D hard to call. Germline V gene lookup returns CDR1 KGHSH and CDR2 LQKENI. The CDR3 consists of 10 residues. Trimming took off 3 bases at V and 11 bases at J, with 5 bases between the two ends. CDR3 sequence: CASSPRAQHF. The CDR3 DNA reads TGTGCCAGCTCACCCCGCGCCCAGCATTTT.

The chain carries TRBV7-9 and TRBJ1-1; 7 bases are shared with TRBD1. V was pared by 4 bases and J by 1 base, with 6 bases of the junction left unmatched. CDR3 length: 15 amino acids. The germline gives CDR1 SEHNR, CDR2 FQNEAQ (reference sequence). This CDR3 is CASSSNRGGNTEAFF. CDR3 nucleotide sequence: TGTGCCAGCAGCTCGAACAGGGGCGGGAACACTGAAGCTTTCTTT.

This clone was found once. The gene calls are TRBV20-1 and TRBJ2-3; 7 bases align to TRBD2. The CDR3 consists of 15 residues. J lost 1 base, V lost 3 bases, and 7 bases had no gene match. In germline, CDR1 is DFQATT, CDR2 SNEGSKA (reference sequence). Here the CDR3 reads CSASERAGGTDTQYF. Here the CDR3 DNA reads TGCAGTGCTAGTGAGCGGGCGGGAGGCACAGATACGCAGTATTTT.

The chain combines TRBV3-1 (or the pseudogene TRBV3-2) with TRBJ2-1; 9 positions agree with TRBD2. Germline loops: CDR1 LGHDT, CDR2 YNNKEL (reference sequence). V was clipped by 2 bases and J by 2 bases; unmatched bases: 4. There are 16 residues in the CDR3. The CDR3 sequence: CASSQQLAGAYNEQFF. CDR3 DNA sequence: TGTGCCAGCAGCCAACAACTAGCGGGTGCCTACAATGAGCAGTTCTTC.

The chain recombines TRBV30 with TRBJ1-4; perhaps TRBD1 as D (5 bases). Germline V gene lookup returns CDR1 GTSNPN and CDR2 SVGIG (reference sequence). Trimming left V 0 bases short and J 8 bases short, with 10 bases between. The CDR3 has 13 residues. In nucleotides, the CDR3 is TGTGCCTGGAGTGTACCAGGGAACGAAAAACTGTTTTTT. Its protein is CAWSVPGNEKLFF.

Concerning this clone: One junction end does not reproduce the germline sequence, and a read error may be involved. This chain joins TRBV6-2 or TRBV6-3 and TRBJ2-1; 7 bases are shared with TRBD2. CDR3 length: 13 residues. From germline, CDR1 is MNHEY and CDR2 SVGEGT. In DNA, the CDR3 is TGTGCCAGCAGTTACGGGGGGGGACCTATTGACCTCTTC. Translation: CASSYGGGPIDLF.

This rearrangement joins TRBV11-3 to TRBJ2-3; 11 bases agree with TRBD2. The V segment lost 5 bases and the J segment 1 base; nucleotides outside the gene matches: 8. The germline V gene encodes CDR1 SGHNT and CDR2 YENEEA. This CDR3 comprises 17 residues. CDR3 bases: TGTGCCAGCAGCCCTCGTACTAGCGGGAGTGGCACAGATACGCAGTATTTT. This gives the protein CASSPRTSGSGTDTQYF.

V is TRBV7-2 and J is TRBJ1-5, with D perhaps matching TRBD1 (6 bases). The length of the CDR3 is 13 residues. Germline CDR1 reads SGHTA; CDR2 reads FQGNSA. Trimming pared 5 bases from V and 4 bases from J, leaving 9 bases between. The CDR3 is CASSPGANQPQHF. CDR3 DNA: TGTGCCAGCAGCCCAGGGGCAAATCAGCCCCAGCATTTT.

The V and J genes are TRBV4-3 and TRBJ2-1, with 10 bases that match TRBD1. CDR1 is LGHNA and CDR2 is YSLEER in the germline V gene. V trimming: 0 bases; J trimming: 6 bases; junction bases outside the gene matches: 5. This CDR3 comprises 16 residues. The CDR3 DNA reads TGCGCCAGCAGCCAAGATCAAAGGACAGGGGGCAATGAGCAGTTCTTC. Residues: CASSQDQRTGGNEQFF.

The chain employs TRBV15 and TRBJ1-3; D ambiguous. Germline V gene lookup returns CDR1 LNHNV and CDR2 YYDKDF (reference sequence). Trimming cost V 0 bases and J 0 bases, with 18 bases left between them. The CDR3 contains 19 residues. CDR3 DNA: TGTGCCACCAGCAGAGATGGTCTCCAGACACTCCGCTCTGGAAACACCATATATTTT. Translated: CATSRDGLQTLRSGNTIYF.

The rearrangement links TRBV5-1 to TRBJ2-2; D is perhaps TRBD1 (5 bases). This CDR3 has 19 residues. The germline V gene has CDR1 SGHRS and CDR2 YFSETQ. V gave up 0 bases and J gave up 0 bases, with 18 bases separating them. CDR3 protein: CASSLDLTDLTPNTGELFF. CDR3 nucleotides: TGCGCCAGCAGCTTGGATCTGACAGACCTAACCCCGAACACCGGGGAGCTGTTTTTT.

The rearrangement uses TRBV7-2 and TRBJ2-4, with 7 positions matching TRBD1. The CDR3 covers 15 residues. Per germline, CDR1 SGHTA and CDR2 FQGNSA. After removal of 7 bases from V and 1 base from J, the junction contained 7 bases not matched to a gene. CDR3 DNA sequence: TGTGCCAGCATCGAAGACAGGGCGGCCAAAAACATTCAGTACTTC. Protein sequence: CASIEDRAAKNIQYF.

The chain uses TRBV6-2 or TRBV6-3 and TRBJ2-3; 8 positions agree with TRBD2. The V and J ends lost 4 bases and 6 bases, in that order; junction bases with no gene match: 9. The CDR3 consists of 15 residues. Per the germline V gene, CDR1 is MNHEY and CDR2 is SVGEGT. The CDR3 region is CASSSPSGPTDTQYF. In DNA, the CDR3 is TGTGCCAGCAGTTCCCCTAGCGGGCCCACGGATACGCAGTATTTT.

This clone turned up a few times. This chain joins TRBV9 and TRBJ2-2; TRBD1 agrees at 8 bases. Germline V gene lookup returns CDR1 SGDLS and CDR2 YYNGEE. The CDR3 extends over 15 amino acids. The V segment lost 4 bases and the J segment 4 bases; nucleotides outside the gene matches: 6. The CDR3 protein is CASSPRTGSTGELFF. In DNA, the CDR3 is TGTGCCAGCAGCCCCCGGACAGGGAGCACCGGGGAGCTGTTTTTT.

This chain joins TRBV27 and TRBJ2-2; 12 positions agree with TRBD1. CDR1 is MNHEY, CDR2 SMNVEV, per germline (reference sequence). CDR3 size: 16 residues. V lost 3 bases, J lost 4 bases, and 3 bases stayed unmatched. The CDR3 DNA follows: TGTGCCAGCAGTTTCGGGACAGGGGGCAGCACCGGGGAGCTGTTTTTT. Residues: CASSFGTGGSTGELFF.

J is TRBJ2-3 and V is TRBV10-3; 9 bases line up with TRBD1. The V and J ends lost 2 bases and 3 bases, in that order; junction bases with no gene match: 3. Looked up from germline, CDR1 is ENHRY and CDR2 is SYGVKD. CDR3 length: 15 amino acids. The CDR3 reads CAISETGGRTDTQYF. The CDR3 DNA is TGTGCCATCAGTGAGACAGGGGGCAGGACAGATACGCAGTATTTT.

The chain carries TRBV5-4 and TRBJ2-1; 14 bases are a match to TRBD2. With 4 bases clipped from V and 10 bases from J, the junction kept 10 bases outside the gene matches. CDR1 and CDR2 from the germline V gene are SGHNT and YYREEE (reference sequence). The CDR3 loop spans 16 amino acids. CDR3 sequence reads: CASSPGTSGSSGEQFF. The CDR3 DNA reads TGTGCCAGCAGCCCCGGGACTAGCGGGAGTTCAGGGGAGCAGTTCTTC.

The chain joins TRBV19 to TRBJ2-1, with 7 bases matching TRBD1. Germline CDR1 is LNHDA and CDR2 is SQIVND (reference sequence). Unmatched junction bases numbered 4, after V lost 4 bases and J lost 1 base. The CDR3 consists of 15 residues. The CDR3 loop reads CASSTPGQSYNEQFF. The CDR3 DNA reads as TGTGCCAGTAGTACACCGGGACAGTCCTACAATGAGCAGTTCTTC. The complete variable domain, with remaining parts taken from reference TRBV19 and TRBJ2-1, reads DGGITQSPKYLFRKEGQNVTLSCEQNLNHDAMYWYRQDPGQGLRLIYYSQIVNDFQKGDIAEGYSVSREKKESFPLTVTSAQKNPTAFYLCASSTPGQSYNEQFFGPGTRLTVL.

V gene TRBV13 combines with J gene TRBJ2-7; no reliable D call. Germline V lookup: CDR1 PRHDT, CDR2 FYEKMQ (reference sequence). The CDR3 is 14 residues long. V was clipped by 0 bases and J by 6 bases, with 12 bases between them. The CDR3 region is CASSLGPGVAEQYF. CDR3 coding DNA: TGTGCCAGCAGCTTAGGACCTGGAGTGGCCGAGCAGTACTTC. Using reference TRBV13 and TRBJ2-7 for the parts outside the CDR3, the full variable domain is AAGVIQSPRHLIKEKRETATLKCYPIPRHDTVYWYQQGPGQDPQFLISFYEKMQSDKGSIPDRFSAQQFSDYHSELNMSSLELGDSALYFCASSLGPGVAEQYFGPGTRLTVT.

CDR3 loop: CASSLDGRVGYEQYF. The CDR3 DNA reads as TGTGCCAGCAGCTTAGATGGCAGGGTCGGGTACGAGCAGTACTTC. This chain links TRBV7-2 with TRBJ2-7, with a weak D call TRBD1 (5 bases). The CDR3 runs to 15 residues. Germline values: CDR1 SGHTA, CDR2 FQGNSA. Trimming left V 1 base short and J 4 bases short, with 14 bases between.

The chain is built from TRBV28 and TRBJ2-7, with D perhaps matching TRBD1 (5 bases). The CDR3 runs to 18 residues. The V end lost 2 bases, the J end lost 4 bases, and 24 bases lay between the germline ends. Germline CDR1 is MDHEN and CDR2 is SYDVKM. This chain's CDR3 is CASSLLSFGRQHAYEQYF. The DNA for the CDR3 is TGTGCCAGCAGTTTACTTTCTTTCGGGCGACAGCACGCTTACGAGCAGTACTTC. The whole variable domain, filled in from reference TRBV28 and TRBJ2-7, reads DVKVTQSSRYLVKRTGEKVFLECVQDMDHENMFWYRQDPGLGLRLIYFSYDVKMKEKGDIPEGYSVSREKKERFSLILESASTNQTSMYLCASSLLSFGRQHAYEQYFGPGTRLTVT.

The chain has TRBV9 and TRBJ1-1, with TRBD1 matching 8 bases. J lost 0 bases, V lost 5 bases, and 9 bases had no gene match. The CDR3 is 16 residues long. CDR1 SGDLS and CDR2 YYNGEE come from the germline V gene. CDR3 DNA sequence: TGTGCCAGCAGTGATGGACAGGGCATAATGAACACTGAAGCTTTCTTT. It specifies CASSDGQGIMNTEAFF.

The CDR3 region has the DNA TGTGCCAGCTCACGTGAACAGGGGGAGTGGAGCACAGATACGCAGTATTTT. Translated, it gives CASSREQGEWSTDTQYF. V gene TRBV18 combines with J gene TRBJ2-3; 8 bases agree with TRBD1. V lost 4 bases, J lost 0 bases, and 9 bases stayed unmatched. The germline V gene has CDR1 KGHSH and CDR2 LQKENI. The CDR3 has 17 amino acids.

The V and J genes are TRBV15 and TRBJ2-7; D is perhaps TRBD1 (6 bases). The CDR3 sequence is 14 residues long. Germline loops: CDR1 LNHNV, CDR2 YYDKDF (reference sequence). With 0 bases removed from V and 3 bases from J, the gap between germline ends came to 9 bases. The CDR3 DNA reads TGTGCCACCAGCAGAGAGGGCAGGGGCTACGAGCAGTACTTC. This sequence encodes CATSREGRGYEQYF.